The clone carrying this TCR beta chain was found a few times. Its matching antigen is unknown. Fresh peripheral blood, about 9.6 ml, yielded the PBMCs. The source material, RNA transcripts, was used to amplify TCR beta CDR3 regions. First-round RT-PCR with HTBI primers amplified the TCR CDR3 region. TCRdb ran MiXCR on the multiplex PCR reads and lists one entry per CDR3 protein. The sample carries under 350,000 distinct CDR3 sequences, roughly 18% recorded once. V lost 5 bases to trimming and J lost 7 bases; unmatched junction nucleotides: 16. The CDR3 is made up of 17 amino acids. In germline, CDR1 is KGHSH, CDR2 LQKENI. These data are taken from a study of T cells in Graves' hyperthyroidism and ophthalmopathy. Looking at the study overall: Pretreatment peripheral blood was obtained at initial diagnosis. General study results and limits: Ophthalmopathy was told apart from stable hyperthyroidism by a 13 V-J model. Among clonotypes expanded in thyroid above 0.001, most were also found in blood.

The chain combines TRBV18 with TRBJ2-1; 8 bases map to TRBD1. The source of this sequence is a woman aged 45-65 years with Graves' hyperthyroidism. Sequenced: blood. This chain's CDR3 is CASSTGTGTDLGNEQFF. CDR3 in DNA: TGTGCCAGCTCAACGGGGACAGGCACTGACCTGGGGAATGAGCAGTTCTTC.